This is a list of T cell receptor beta chains from one sample in a study of shared clonotypes between healthy human individuals. Assay used: immunoSEQ multiplex PCR; TCRdb lists only in-frame clones, some missing. The sample shows over a million clones, about 98% of them seen only once. The sample was naive CD4+ T cells sorted from blood. All receptors come from a man aged 30 to 39 in good health. Each CDR3 is given with its conserved first and last residue. D genes are given only for firm matches. Size tells how often a clone was seen (once, few, many) or the class of an expanded clone, and some rows leave it out.

TRBJ2-3,TRBD2,TRBV28,-,TGTGCCAGCAGTTTAGCAAGACGGACTAGCGAGACGCAGTATTTT,CASSLARRTSETQYF
TRBJ2-5,TRBD1,TRBV4-1,-,TGCGCCAGCAGCCAAGATAAGGGGACAGGCCAAGAGACCCAGTACTTC,CASSQDKGTGQETQYF
TRBJ2-1,TRBD2,TRBV2,-,TGTGCCAGCAGGGAAGGACTAGCGGGATACAATGAGCAGTTCTTC,CASREGLAGYNEQFF
TRBJ1-3,-,TRBV18,-,TGTGCCAGCTCACCACCTACCGGACCTACTGGAAACACCATATATTTT,CASSPPTGPTGNTIYF
TRBJ1-2,TRBD1,TRBV11-2,-,TGTGCCAGCAGTCCTATTGCGGGGACAGAGACTCTTAACTATGGCTACACCTTC,CASSPIAGTETLNYGYTF
TRBJ2-5,TRBD2,TRBV5-4,-,TGTGCCAGCAGCGGCCCCGGGGGGCAAGAGACCCAGTACTTC,CASSGPGGQETQYF
TRBJ2-4,TRBD2,TRBV9,-,TGTGCCAGCAGCGTAGGACTAGCGGGGGGAATTCAGTACTTC,CASSVGLAGGIQYF
TRBJ2-3,-,TRBV5-5,-,TGTGCCAGCTTAAGGACTCAGACAGGCACAGATACGCAGTATTTT,CASLRTQTGTDTQYF
TRBJ2-7,TRBD1,TRBV5-6,-,TGTGCCAGCAGCCGGACAGGCCGGGTGACGGCGGAGCAGTACTTC,CASSRTGRVTAEQYF
TRBJ1-5,-,TRBV28,-,TGTGCGGGGAATTCTGGCAGGGGTCATGATAGCAATCAGCCCCAGCATTTT,CAGNSGRGHDSNQPQHF
TRBJ2-5,-,TRBV18,-,TGTGCCAGCTCACCCCGCCAAAACCAAGAGACCCAGTACTTC,CASSPRQNQETQYF
TRBJ2-1,TRBD1,TRBV7-8,-,TGTGCCAGCAGCTTAGTAGGGGGCTCATACAATGAGCAGTTCTTC,CASSLVGGSYNEQFF
TRBJ2-1,-,TRBV6-5,-,TGTGCCAGCAGTTATCGGGGCGAGCAGTTCTTC,CASSYRGEQFF
TRBJ2-4,TRBD2,TRBV10-1,-,TGCGCCAGCAGTGAGTCGGCGGGGGACATTCAGTACTTC,CASSESAGDIQYF
TRBJ1-1,TRBD1,TRBV14,-,TGTGCCAGCAGACCTCGTCCGGGACAGGGGAGCACTGAAGCTTTCTTT,CASRPRPGQGSTEAFF
TRBJ1-3,-,TRBV2,-,TGTGCCAGCAGTGACGGGGGACGTGACACCATATATTTT,CASSDGGRDTIYF
TRBJ2-1,TRBD2,TRBV19,-,TGTGCCAGTAGTATAGTGGGGCGACTAGCGGCGAGCAATGAGCAGTTCTTC,CASSIVGRLAASNEQFF
TRBJ2-3,-,TRBV7-8,once,TGTGCCAGCAGCCGCGACAGTCCCGATACGCAGTATTTT,CASSRDSPDTQYF
TRBJ1-1,-,TRBV6-5,-,TGTGCCAGCAGTATACAGGGTGGTGACACTGAAGCTTTCTTT,CASSIQGGDTEAFF
TRBJ1-3,-,TRBV9,-,TGTGCCAGCAGCGTAGTCAGCTCTGGAAACACCATATATTTT,CASSVVSSGNTIYF
TRBJ1-3,-,TRBV5-1,-,TGCGCCAGCAGCTTGGGGACAGGAAACACCATATATTTT,CASSLGTGNTIYF
TRBJ2-1,TRBD1,TRBV6-5,-,TGTGCCAGCAGTTACTCGAGTTGGGGACAGGGCAATGAGCAGTTCTTC,CASSYSSWGQGNEQFF
TRBJ2-2,TRBD2,TRBV7-6,-,TGTGCCAGCAGCTTAGCTGGTCTAGCGGGAGCGGGCACCGGGGAGCTGTTTTTT,CASSLAGLAGAGTGELFF
TRBJ2-1,TRBD2,TRBV11-3,-,TGTGCCAGCAGCCCCGGGGGGGCCGCCTACAATGAGCAGTTCTTC,CASSPGGAAYNEQFF
TRBJ2-7,-,TRBV18,-,TGTGCCAGCTCACCTGAGGGGTCCGAGCAGTACTTC,CASSPEGSEQYF
TRBJ1-2,-,TRBV10-3,-,TGTGCCATCAGTGGAAGCGATTATGGCTACACCTTC,CAISGSDYGYTF
TRBJ1-5,-,TRBV30,-,TGTGCCTGGAGTGCTGTGGATAGCAATCAGCCCCAGCATTTT,CAWSAVDSNQPQHF
TRBJ2-7,TRBD2,TRBV28,-,TGTGCCAGTGTCCGTCCCTCAGCCGGGACTAGCGCGGGTTACGGGCAGTACTTC,CASVRPSAGTSAGYGQYF
TRBJ2-5,-,TRBV4-2,-,TGTGCCAGCAGCCAGTCCTTCGGGGAGACCCAGTACTTC,CASSQSFGETQYF
TRBJ2-7,TRBD2,TRBV5-4,-,TGTGCCAGCAGCTTAGGCCTAGCGGGAGAGTACGAGCAGTACTTC,CASSLGLAGEYEQYF
TRBJ1-5,TRBD1,TRBV7-8,-,TGTGCCAGCAGCTTAGCCCGGACAGGGGCCCCCCGGTCCCAGCATTTT,CASSLARTGAPRSQHF
TRBJ2-5,-,TRBV5-1,-,TGCGCCAGCAGCCCCCAGGTGGGGGGAGAGACCCAGTACTTC,CASSPQVGGETQYF
TRBJ2-2,-,TRBV7-8,-,TGTGCCAGCACCCCATGGGGGTACGGCGGGGAGCTGTTTTTT,CASTPWGYGGELFF
TRBJ1-1,-,TRBV25-1,-,TGTGCCAGCACCCCTTCCAGTTGGAACACTGAAGCTTTCTTT,CASTPSSWNTEAFF
TRBJ2-2,-,TRBV7-2,-,TGTGCCAGCAGCTTAGAGGGCCGAGCCGGGGAGCTGTTTTTT,CASSLEGRAGELFF
TRBJ2-2,TRBD1,TRBV28,few,TGTGCCAGCAGTTTTGGTGCGACAGGGGCGAACGGGGAGCTGTTTTTT,CASSFGATGANGELFF
TRBJ2-7,TRBD2,TRBV11-2,once,TGTGCCAGCAGCGGAGGCGGGGGAGGGCTTTACGAGCAGTACTTC,CASSGGGGGLYEQYF
TRBJ2-7,-,TRBV6-9,-,TGTGCCAGCATGAGGGAGTGGGGACTTTTAAACTACGAGCAGTACTTC,CASMREWGLLNYEQYF
TRBJ2-7,-,TRBV4-3,-,TGCGCCAGCAGCCAAGACATCGGGCAGGGGTCCTACGAGCAGTACTTC,CASSQDIGQGSYEQYF
TRBJ2-1,TRBD2,TRBV19,-,TGTGCCAGTAGTATCGGCCTAGCGGGGGGAAATGAGCAGTTCTTC,CASSIGLAGGNEQFF
TRBJ2-1,TRBD2,TRBV14,-,TGTGCCAGCAGCCAAGATCATACTAGCGGGTGGACCCACTCCTACAATGAGCAGTTCTTC,CASSQDHTSGWTHSYNEQFF
TRBJ2-7,-,TRBV6-1,-,TGTGCCAGCAGTGTTGCAGGACCCCTCCACGAGCAGTACTTC,CASSVAGPLHEQYF
TRBJ2-5,-,TRBV5-1,-,TGCGCCAGCAGCTTGGAGGGGCCCCAAGAGACCCAGTACTTC,CASSLEGPQETQYF
TRBJ2-7,-,TRBV5-4,-,TGTGCCAGCAGCCCCGCGGGACTCTCCTCCTACGAGCAGTACTTC,CASSPAGLSSYEQYF